What follows is one TCR beta chain and its context. Its antigen is not known. Patients with a history of autoimmune disease or on systemic immunosuppression were excluded. The CDR3 runs 15 residues. Germline CDR1 reads SGHDT; CDR2 reads YYEEEE. With 7 bases clipped from V and 0 bases from J, the junction kept 7 bases outside the gene matches. The data originate from a study of OX40 agonist ivuxolimab in advanced cancers. About the study: Enrollees could have had prior anti-PD-1, anti-PD-L1 or anti-CTLA-4 therapy, which about 40% had received. The study's findings and limits: Clonal expansion by week 6 occurred in CD4+ and CD8+ blood T cells (at 0.1 to 3.0 mg/kg). Among the lowest peripheral clonal expansion occurred in 0.1-3.0 mg/kg partial responders.

Sequencing was performed with immunoSEQ multiplex PCR; in TCRdb, only in-frame clones are kept and a portion is missing. This table has fewer than 30,000 clones, around 90% appearing once. The chain joins TRBV5-6 to TRBJ2-7; 10 bases are shared with TRBD2. Sample: CD4+ or CD8+ T cells sorted from blood, taken in a trial of the OX40 agonist ivuxolimab. The sequence was collected from an adult with an advanced solid tumor such as melanoma, head and neck, liver or kidney cancer. CDR3 DNA sequence: TGTGCCAGCGGGGGAACTAGCGGGGACTCCTACGAGCAGTACTTC. It is translated as CASGGTSGDSYEQYF.